This T cell receptor beta chain stems from a study of CD8+ T cells in alopecia areata (dated by TCRdb to 2017 to 2018). Background on the whole study: High-throughput TCRbeta sequencing was used to examine T cell clonal expansion in alopecia areata in both the C3H/HeJ mouse model and human patients. RNA came from the PAXgene miRNA kit for fixed scalp, the miRNeasy kit for PBMCs, and the RNeasy kit for mouse skin. In humans, TCRbeta sequencing was performed on scalp tissue and on sorted CD4+ and CD8+ peripheral blood T cells from healthy controls and from patients with patchy or totalis/universalis alopecia areata. Clonality in the scalp was compared among normal scalp (n=4), patchy alopecia areata scalp (n=8), and alopecia totalis/universalis scalp (n=8). TCRbeta CDR3 regions were amplified by immunoSEQ multiplex PCR using 35 Vbeta forward and 13 Jbeta reverse primers. Overall study results and their limits: Compared with normal scalp, lesional scalp had higher clonality and more expanded CD8+ clones, particularly in alopecia totalis/universalis, a pattern that suggests antigenic drive. TCR sequences shared between patients were less clear than in mice, possibly partly because of HLA diversity in the patient population. Unlike mouse skin, where gammadelta T cells dominate, normal human skin contains resident alphabeta T cells that get sequenced too, which complicates analysis of the scalp TCR repertoire.

Inclusive of the bounding cysteine and phenylalanine, the CDR3 is 16 residues long. Only the CDR3 region is kept as DNA, spanning 48 bases read in frame from base 1. V was cut back by 5 bases and J by 3 bases, leaving a gap of 18 bases between them. Reading the germline V gene gives CDR1 LGHNA and CDR2 YNFKEQ. Turning to this clone: There is no known antigen for this receptor. No per-base quality is available; no much larger clone lies one base away.

Preparation of the library involved the immunoSEQ multiplex PCR assay. To provide template for TCR sequencing, every sample had RNA extracted and reverse transcribed into cDNA. First-strand cDNA was synthesized with SuperScript III using a 2:1 mix of oligo-dT and random hexamers. A synthetic immune receptor repertoire was used to assess amplification bias, and residual bias was removed computationally. The authors processed their data as follows. After raw reads were preprocessed to remove errors, the CDR3 was defined following IMGT conventions as running from the conserved cysteine to phenylalanine. Clonality was calculated as 1 minus Shannon entropy normalized by log2 of the number of productive unique TCRs. CD4 or CD8 identity of scalp clones was inferred by cross-referencing scalp TCRbeta sequences with sorted blood CD4 and CD8 repertoires. TCRdb carries this immuneACCESS record with in-frame sequences only. Its versions omit some clonotypes, under half of them owing to an unresolved V gene in the studies checked, with the rest unexplained. D and trimming come from the DNA, and the V and J calls and clone size come from that table. Counted in this sample were under 40,000 clones; 55% of them appeared once. Of the sample, 40% is held by the ten largest clones.

Lesional scalp punch biopsies and peripheral blood were collected from alopecia areata patients. PBMCs were isolated by density centrifugation and stained for CD3, CD4 and CD8, after which CD4+ and CD8+ T cells were sorted on a FACSAria. The untreated alopecia areata patients were recruited through a multicenter biomarker study. In roughly five patients from the biomarker study, the blood CD8+ T cells went through an additional sort into NKG2D-low and NKG2D-high fractions. The sequenced material came from NKG2D-high CD8+ T cells sorted from blood. The cell subset or site tag for this specimen amounts to: sorted CD8+ NKG2D-high blood T cells. The rearrangement joined TRBV4-2 to TRBJ2-3; the D call is possibly TRBD1 or TRBD2, each sharing 5 bases. This clonotype was obtained from a human donor with alopecia areata. The CDR3 amino acid sequence is: CASSAGRERWTDTQYF. The nucleotides are TGTGCCAGCAGCGCGGGCAGGGAAAGGTGGACAGATACGCAGTATTTT.